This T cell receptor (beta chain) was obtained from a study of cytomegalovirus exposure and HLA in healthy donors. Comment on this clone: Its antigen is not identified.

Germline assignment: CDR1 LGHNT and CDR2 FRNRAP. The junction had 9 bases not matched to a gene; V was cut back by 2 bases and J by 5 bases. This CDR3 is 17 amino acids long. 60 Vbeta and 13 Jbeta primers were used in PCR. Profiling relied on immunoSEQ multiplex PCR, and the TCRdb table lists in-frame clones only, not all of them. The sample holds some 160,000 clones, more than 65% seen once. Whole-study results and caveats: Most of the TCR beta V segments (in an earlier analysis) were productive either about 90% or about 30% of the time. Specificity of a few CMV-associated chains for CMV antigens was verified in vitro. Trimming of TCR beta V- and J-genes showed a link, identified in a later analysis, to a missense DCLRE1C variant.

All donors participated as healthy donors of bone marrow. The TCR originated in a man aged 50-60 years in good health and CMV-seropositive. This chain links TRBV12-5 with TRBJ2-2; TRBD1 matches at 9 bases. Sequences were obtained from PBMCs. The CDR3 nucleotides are TGTGCTAGTGGTTTGCCGGACAGGGGAGGTGGTACCGGGGAGCTGTTTTTT. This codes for CASGLPDRGGGTGELFF.